The 28 T cell receptor beta chains reported below all come from one sample, sequenced in a study of T-cell reconstitution after alpha-beta-depleted transplantation in children. Points from the study as a whole: Newly produced T cells mostly provided counts and TCRbeta diversity after one year, as hyperexpanded clones declined.

The antigens of these receptors remain unknown. For TCRbeta, the library was prepared with unique molecular identifiers. A single record per CDR3 protein comes from TCRdb applying MiXCR to the PCR reads. The sample carries about 300,000 distinct CDR3 sequences, over 7% recorded once. Here the sequenced sample was peripheral blood, taken 360 days after TCRalphabeta/CD19-depleted stem cell transplant. Receptors were obtained from a female patient between 2 and 10 years old who had a stem cell transplant for Fanconi anemia, so the T cells may come from the graft donor.

The table lists this clonotype with many counts. The chain combines TRBV12-3 or TRBV12-4 with TRBJ1-5; D gene ambiguous. The CDR3 is 12 residues long. Trimming took off 7 bases at V and 0 bases at J, with 4 bases between the two ends. As DNA, the CDR3 is TGTGCCAGCATGACTAGCAATCAGCCCCAGCATTTT. Translation: CASMTSNQPQHF.

This clonotype has at least ten counts. This rearrangement joins TRBV20-1 to TRBJ2-1; 7 bases line up with TRBD2. The CDR3 is made up of 15 amino acids. The germline V gene has CDR1 DFQATT and CDR2 SNEGSKA (reference sequence). J was trimmed by 7 bases and V by 2 bases; bases with no gene match: 11. Here the CDR3 DNA reads TGCAGTGCTAGAACCGGGACTACGCACCTAAATGAGCAGTTCTTC. Protein sequence: CSARTGTTHLNEQFF.

On this clonotype: It may be a read error: a sequence one base away is much more abundant. The genes are TRBV25-1 and TRBJ1-2, with 7 bases aligning to TRBD1. Germline CDR1 reads MGHDK; CDR2 reads SYGVNS. This CDR3 has 13 residues. The CDR3 DNA sequence: TGTGCCAGCAGCCCTGACAGGGACTATAGCTACACCTTC. It specifies CASSPDRDYSYTF.

V gene TRBV5-4 combines with J gene TRBJ1-2, with 10 nucleotides matching TRBD1. The CDR3 length is 13 residues. Germline-derived CDR1 and CDR2 are SGHNT and YYREEE (reference sequence). J lost 8 bases, V lost 4 bases, and 5 bases had no gene match. CDR3 region: CASSPGTGEGYTF. CDR3 coding DNA: TGTGCCAGCAGCCCAGGGACAGGGGAAGGCTACACCTTC.

This clonotype was observed many times. The chain employs TRBV7-2 and TRBJ2-5; possible D gene TRBD2, 5 bases. The CDR3 totals 16 residues. Per germline, CDR1 SGHTA and CDR2 FQGNSA. Trimming took off 2 bases at V and 1 base at J, with 14 bases between the two ends. Here the CDR3 DNA reads TGTGCCAGCAGCTTACAGTTAGCGCAGATCCAAGAGACCCAGTACTTC. This encodes CASSLQLAQIQETQYF.

This clonotype showed up many times. The V call is TRBV4-2, the J call TRBJ2-7, with TRBD2 as a possible D gene (6 bases). The CDR3 spans 13 residues. The V end lost 4 bases, the J end lost 1 base, and 8 bases lay between the germline ends. The germline CDR1 and CDR2 sequences are LGHNA and YNFKEQ. CDR3 sequence reads: CASSRSGSYEQYF. Written as DNA, the CDR3 is TGTGCCAGCAGCCGTAGCGGATCCTACGAGCAGTACTTC.

Ten or more counts support this clonotype. The CDR3 here is CASSPGTSLLNEQFF. CDR3 DNA: TGTGCCAGCTCACCCGGGACTAGCCTTCTGAATGAGCAGTTCTTC. The gene calls are TRBV18 and TRBJ2-1; TRBD2 aligns across 9 bases. CDR1 is KGHSH and CDR2 is LQKENI in the germline V gene. The CDR3 is made up of 15 amino acids. With 3 bases clipped from V and 7 bases from J, the junction kept 7 bases outside the gene matches.

This clonotype has a count of ten or more. The V call is TRBV4-2, the J call TRBJ1-2, with a weak D call TRBD1 (5 bases). Germline V gene lookup returns CDR1 LGHNA and CDR2 YNFKEQ. V was trimmed by 4 bases and J by 3 bases, leaving 15 bases between them. This CDR3 spans 15 amino acids. In DNA, the CDR3 is TGTGCCAGCAGCCCCTCTACATGGGGCGACTATGGCTACACCTTC. Encoded protein: CASSPSTWGDYGYTF.

This clonotype was counted ten times or more. V and J are TRBV12-3 or TRBV12-4 and TRBJ1-6; weak D call: TRBD1 (5 bases). V was shortened by 3 bases and J by 5 bases, with 11 bases between the two germline ends. The length of the CDR3 is 15 residues. The DNA for the CDR3 is TGTGCCAGCAGTTTCATAGCAGGGAATAATTCACCCCTCCACTTT. Translation: CASSFIAGNNSPLHF.

The chain uses TRBV9 and TRBJ2-2; TRBD1 might be the D (6 bases). Looked up from germline, CDR1 is SGDLS and CDR2 is YYNGEE. V shed 0 bases and J shed 0 bases, with 12 bases lying between them. This CDR3 has 17 amino acids. The CDR3 region is CASSVGPTGSNTGELFF. The CDR3 nucleotides are TGTGCCAGCAGCGTAGGTCCTACAGGGTCGAACACCGGGGAGCTGTTTTTT.

This clonotype was seen ten or more times. The chain employs TRBV7-9 and TRBJ2-5; TRBD1 agrees at 10 bases. The germline gives CDR1 SEHNR, CDR2 FQNEAQ (reference sequence). This CDR3 is 14 amino acids long. Trimming took 5 bases from V and 4 from J; bases not matched to a gene: 4. CDR3 nucleotide sequence: TGTGCCAGCAGCCCGCGGACAGGGGGAGAGACCCAGTACTTC. This codes for CASSPRTGGETQYF. Drawing the rest from reference TRBV7-9 and TRBJ2-5, the complete variable domain is DTGVSQNPRHKITKRGQNVTFRCDPISEHNRLYWYRQTLGQGPEFLTYFQNEAQLEKSRLLSDRFSAERPKGSFSTLEIQRTEQGDSAMYLCASSPRTGGETQYFGPGTRLLVL.

The gene calls are TRBV5-1 and TRBJ1-1, with D unresolved. Trimming left V 1 base short and J 3 bases short, with 10 bases between. Germline values: CDR1 SGHRS, CDR2 YFSETQ. The CDR3 spans 14 residues. CDR3 protein: CASSLITRDTEAFF. The CDR3 coding sequence is TGCGCCAGCAGCTTGATCACAAGGGACACTGAAGCTTTCTTT. The complete variable domain, with remaining parts taken from reference TRBV5-1 and TRBJ1-1, reads KAGVTQTPRYLIKTRGQQVTLSCSPISGHRSVSWYQQTPGQGLQFLFEYFSETQRNKGNFPGRFSGRQFSNSRSEMNVSTLELGDSALYLCASSLITRDTEAFFGQGTRLTVV.

The CDR3 bases are TGCGCCAGCAGCTTGGGGGGACAGGGTAACATTCAGTACTTC. It is translated as CASSLGGQGNIQYF. The chain joins TRBV5-1 to TRBJ2-4, with 9 bases fitting TRBD1. V lost 0 bases and J lost 7; bases outside the gene matches: 2. Per germline, CDR1 SGHRS and CDR2 YFSETQ. The length of the CDR3 is 14 residues. Full variable domain (missing parts from reference TRBV5-1 and TRBJ2-4): KAGVTQTPRYLIKTRGQQVTLSCSPISGHRSVSWYQQTPGQGLQFLFEYFSETQRNKGNFPGRFSGRQFSNSRSEMNVSTLELGDSALYLCASSLGGQGNIQYFGAGTRLSVL.

This clonotype showed up many times. This chain connects TRBV5-1 to TRBJ2-7; 7 bases line up with TRBD2. The CDR3 is made up of 15 amino acids. V gave up 2 bases and J gave up 5 bases; unmatched junction bases: 10. CDR1 SGHRS and CDR2 YFSETQ come from the germline V gene. The CDR3 here is CASSFPGLGSHEQYF. The CDR3 nucleotides are TGCGCCAGCAGCTTCCCCGGACTAGGTTCCCACGAGCAGTACTTC.

Many counts were recorded for this clonotype. The chain employs TRBV3-1 and TRBJ1-2, with D uncertain. CDR3 length: 16 residues. Germline V gene data show CDR1 as LGHDT and CDR2 as YNNKEL (reference sequence). V lost 5 bases to trimming and J lost 4 bases, with 20 bases between them. The CDR3 region has the DNA TGTGCCAGCAGCATCCACCTCTACGACGGATTCTATGGCTACACCTTC. Amino acid sequence: CASSIHLYDGFYGYTF.

This clonotype was seen more than once but under ten times. The rearrangement links TRBV7-2 to TRBJ1-6; possible D gene TRBD1, 6 bases. Germline CDR1 and CDR2: SGHTA and FQGNSA. The CDR3 loop spans 16 amino acids. Trimming removed 2 bases from V and 8 bases from J, with 16 bases in between. In DNA, the CDR3 is TGTGCCAGCAGCTTACGGAGGGGGAGTTTTGATTCACCCCTCCACTTT. This sequence encodes CASSLRRGSFDSPLHF. Filled out from reference TRBV7-2 and TRBJ1-6, the complete variable domain reads GAGVSQSPSNKVTEKGKDVELRCDPISGHTALYWYRQSLGQGLEFLIYFQGNSAPDKSGLPSDRFSAERTGGSVSTLTIQRTQQEDSAVYLCASSLRRGSFDSPLHFGNGTRLTVT.

The sample holds many counts of this clonotype. The rearrangement uses TRBV15 and TRBJ2-7, with 8 positions matching TRBD1. The trim removed 5 bases at V and 2 bases at J, leaving 8 bases unmatched. This CDR3 has 15 residues. The V gene's germline CDR1 is LNHNV and CDR2 YYDKDF (reference sequence). CDR3 in DNA: TGTGCCACCAGCTTTTCCAACAGGGGGGCCTACGAGCAGTACTTC. It translates to CATSFSNRGAYEQYF.

This clonotype was recorded only once. Relative to the germline gene, one junction end is altered; a read error may explain this. The CDR3 DNA sequence: TGTGCCAGGAGCTTGGGGGGAGATACGCAGTATTTT. The encoded protein is CARSLGGDTQYF. The chain has TRBV5-3 and TRBJ2-3, with a possible D match to TRBD2 (6 bases). TRBV5-3 is placed among ORFs of uncertain function. The CDR3 is 12 amino acids.

This clonotype was seen many times. The chain uses TRBV6-2 or TRBV6-3 and TRBJ2-2; no firm D call. Trimming took 5 bases from V and 4 from J, leaving 11 bases between them. The CDR3 has 14 residues. The germline gives CDR1 MNHEY, CDR2 SVGEGT. This chain's CDR3 is CASSHLALTGELFF. The DNA of the CDR3 is TGTGCCAGCAGTCATCTGGCCCTCACCGGGGAGCTGTTTTTT.

This clonotype was detected only a few times. Germline is not matched at one junction end, which may reflect a read error. The chain joins TRBV11-2 to TRBJ2-4; unclear D gene. CDR3 length: 13 residues. Germline lookup yields CDR1 SGHAT and CDR2 FQNNGV. CDR3 DNA sequence: TGTGCCACCAGCTATTTAGCCAAAAACATTCAGTACTTC. It translates to CATSYLAKNIQYF.

This clonotype was recorded many times. The chain recombines TRBV4-3 with TRBJ2-7; no clear D. V was trimmed by 0 bases and J by 3 bases, leaving 6 bases between them. The germline V gene has CDR1 LGHNA and CDR2 YSLEER. The CDR3 covers 13 residues. The CDR3 region is CASSQDNFYEQYF. DNA for the CDR3: TGCGCCAGCAGCCAAGACAATTTCTACGAGCAGTACTTC.

This clonotype was recorded many times. The chain recombines TRBV5-1 with TRBJ2-6; 7 nucleotides line up with TRBD1. Germline V gene data show CDR1 as SGHRS and CDR2 as YFSETQ. V shed 7 bases, J shed 4 bases, and the junction held 8 bases outside the gene matches. The CDR3 runs to 15 residues. In DNA form, the CDR3 reads TGCGCCAGCGGACTGACAGGGTCAGGGGCCAACGTCCTGACTTTC. Residues: CASGLTGSGANVLTF.

This clonotype was picked up many times. The chain has TRBV19 and TRBJ2-7; D might be TRBD2 (5 bases). V shed 5 bases and J shed 3 bases, with 17 bases lying between them. The CDR3 covers 15 residues. CDR1 is LNHDA, CDR2 SQIVND, per germline (reference sequence). The CDR3 sequence is CASSYTLGVGYEQYF. CDR3 nucleotide sequence: TGTGCCAGTAGTTACACGCTCGGGGTGGGCTACGAGCAGTACTTC.

Only a few counts were recorded for this clonotype. The chain links TRBV4-1 to TRBJ2-7, with D unresolved. The V and J ends lost 1 base and 3 bases respectively, with 13 bases between them. CDR3 length: 15 residues. Germline assignment: CDR1 MGHRA and CDR2 YSYEKL. DNA of the CDR3: TGCGCCAGCAGCCAAGTTCGCGGATCCGACTACGAGCAGTACTTC. Translation: CASSQVRGSDYEQYF.

The V gene is TRBV30, the J gene TRBJ2-4; the D call may be TRBD1 or TRBD2 (6 bases each). CDR3 length: 14 residues. Trimming stripped 5 bases from V and 0 bases from J, with 11 bases between. Germline lookup yields CDR1 GTSNPN and CDR2 SVGIG (reference sequence). The chain's CDR3 is CAWGGPIAKNIQYF. CDR3 DNA sequence: TGTGCCTGGGGGGGGCCCATAGCCAAAAACATTCAGTACTTC.

In its sample, this clonotype was seen many times. The rearrangement links TRBV4-1 to TRBJ2-5; D is possibly TRBD1 (7 bases). The germline V gene encodes CDR1 MGHRA and CDR2 YSYEKL. The CDR3 is 16 amino acids. V was pared by 2 bases and J by 5 bases, with 18 bases between. The CDR3 is CASSQRAGGLMETQYF. The CDR3 DNA reads as TGCGCCAGCAGCCAAAGGGCAGGGGGACTGATGGAGACCCAGTACTTC.

J is TRBJ1-1 and V is TRBV5-5, with TRBD1 as a possible D gene (5 bases). CDR3 length equals 18 residues. The germline CDR1 and CDR2 sequences are SGHKS and YYEKEE (reference sequence). V was cut by 0 bases and J by 1 base, with 19 bases left in between. CDR3 DNA: TGTGCCAGCAGCTTGGGGATCAGAGCAGGGATCCGGAACACTGAAGCTTTCTTT. Residues: CASSLGIRAGIRNTEAFF.

The chain employs TRBV21-1 and TRBJ2-3. TRBV21-1 is a recognized pseudogene. This CDR3 is 12 amino acids long. CDR3 loop: CASRAFTDTQYF. The CDR3 DNA reads TGTGCCAGCAGGGCATTCACAGATACGCAGTATTTT.